This entry lists 22 T cell receptor beta chains sequenced from one sample in a study of T-cell memory formation after mild COVID-19. TCRdb reanalysed the 5' RACE reads using MiXCR and keeps one entry per CDR3 protein. Of some 410,000 distinct CDR3 sequences in the sample, more than 20% are singletons; the top ten hold around 13%. The sequenced sample was PBMCs or a T cell subset sorted from them (not recorded which). Receptor source: an adult woman who had mild COVID-19 (a few samples of this study predate the infection). Cell type and time point are not known.

This clonotype was seen more than once but under ten times. J is TRBJ2-3 and V is TRBV14, with 7 bases matching TRBD1. CDR3 length: 14 amino acids. Germline loops: CDR1 SGHDN, CDR2 FVKESK. The ends lost 6 bases at V and 3 bases at J; junction bases unmatched: 6. The CDR3 DNA reads TGTGCCAGCAGTCCCAGGGGGTGGACAGATACGCAGTATTTT. Translated: CASSPRGWTDTQYF.

The J gene is TRBJ2-1, the V gene TRBV6-2 or TRBV6-3; D call uncertain. The CDR3 extends over 17 amino acids. Germline V CDR1 and CDR2: MNHEY, SVGEGT. With 3 bases removed from V and 3 bases from J, the gap between germline ends came to 18 bases. The CDR3 DNA reads TGTGCCAGCAGTTATTCCCGGGCCACCTCGCTCTACAATGAGCAGTTCTTC. It yields the protein CASSYSRATSLYNEQFF.

The V gene is TRBV20-1, the J gene TRBJ2-7, with 7 bases aligning to TRBD1. The junction had 9 bases not matched to a gene; V was cut back by 5 bases and J by 5 bases. CDR1 is DFQATT and CDR2 is SNEGSKA in the germline V gene (reference sequence). The CDR3 runs to 13 residues. The CDR3 spells CSAERGLSDEQYF. DNA for the CDR3: TGCAGTGCTGAGAGGGGGCTCAGCGACGAGCAGTACTTC.

This clonotype came up many times. V gene TRBV6-4 combines with J gene TRBJ2-5, with TRBD2 matching over 11 bases. The CDR3 has 15 residues. In germline, CDR1 is MRHNA, CDR2 SNTAGT. After removal of 6 bases from V and 1 base from J, the junction contained 4 bases not matched to a gene. The CDR3 region is CASSEGTSGQETQYF. DNA for the CDR3: TGTGCCAGCAGCGAGGGGACTAGCGGCCAAGAGACCCAGTACTTC.

This clonotype was counted at least ten times. The genes are TRBV7-2 and TRBJ2-3; possible D gene TRBD2, 5 bases. The V gene's germline CDR1 is SGHTA and CDR2 FQGNSA. V lost 4 bases and J lost 0, with 14 bases in between. CDR3 size: 16 residues. The CDR3 DNA reads TGTGCCAGCAGCTGGCGGACTCCAACTAGCACAGATACGCAGTATTTT. Translating gives CASSWRTPTSTDTQYF.

This clonotype came up a few times. V is TRBV12-3 or TRBV12-4 and J is TRBJ1-1; D is possibly TRBD1 (5 bases). Trimming shortened V by 9 bases and J by 2 bases, and 13 bases separated the two germline ends. This CDR3 has 13 residues. In DNA, the CDR3 is TGTGCCAGTGGAGGGACGGTAAACACTGAAGCTTTCTTT. Its translation: CASGGTVNTEAFF.

This clonotype was seen more than once but under ten times. CDR3 coding DNA: TGCAGTGCTAGAGGGAGCAGGGATTTTACCGAGACCCAGTACTTC. This codes for CSARGSRDFTETQYF. The chain links TRBV20-1 to TRBJ2-5; D possibly corresponds to TRBD1 (5 bases). Deletions cut 1 base from V and 5 bases from J, with 17 bases between. The germline V gene has CDR1 DFQATT and CDR2 SNEGSKA (reference sequence). This CDR3 has 15 amino acids.

In its sample, this clonotype was seen a few times. This chain links TRBV12-3 or TRBV12-4 with TRBJ2-7, with 7 bases identical to TRBD2. J gave up 7 bases and V 3 bases, and 12 bases lay outside the gene matches. The CDR3 is 15 amino acids. The CDR3 bases are TGTGCCAGCAGTTTCTGGGGACCGGGAGGCTTTGAGCAGTACTTC. Translation: CASSFWGPGGFEQYF.

The rearrangement uses TRBV20-1 and TRBJ2-7, with D perhaps being TRBD1 or TRBD2 (5 bases each). The CDR3 runs to 12 residues. Germline V gene data show CDR1 as DFQATT and CDR2 as SNEGSKA (reference sequence). V dropped 5 bases and J dropped 5 bases, with 13 bases sitting between them. In DNA, the CDR3 is TGCAGTGCTGCGCTGGGACCAAACGAGCAGTACTTC. Amino acid sequence: CSAALGPNEQYF.

This clonotype was seen a handful of times. DNA of the CDR3: TGTGCCAGCAGCTACCGGACTAGCGGTTACAATGAGCAGTTCTTC. This translates into CASSYRTSGYNEQFF. V gene TRBV4-2 combines with J gene TRBJ2-1, with TRBD2 matching 10 bases. Germline CDR1 LGHNA, CDR2 YNFKEQ. The CDR3 covers 15 residues. The J segment lost 4 bases and the V segment lost 5 bases, leaving 5 bases of the junction unmatched.

V is TRBV3-1 and J is TRBJ1-1; D possibly corresponds to TRBD1 (5 bases). CDR1 and CDR2 from the germline V gene are LGHDT and YNNKEL (reference sequence). Deletions cut 1 base from V and 10 bases from J, with 13 bases between. CDR3 length: 13 amino acids. The CDR3 sequence: CASSQGPLGRAFF. In nucleotides, the CDR3 is TGTGCCAGCAGCCAAGGACCTCTGGGACGAGCTTTCTTT.

The V gene is TRBV6-1, the J gene TRBJ2-7; D is unresolved. Germline assignment: CDR1 MNHNS and CDR2 SASEGT. V gave up 4 bases and J gave up 1 base, with 14 bases separating them. The CDR3 is made up of 15 amino acids. DNA of the CDR3: TGTGCCAGCAGTGTCCTCGCCAGTGGTTCCTACGAGCAGTACTTC. Translated: CASSVLASGSYEQYF.

This clonotype occurred a few times. The rearrangement joins TRBV25-1 to TRBJ2-3, with unresolved D. With 8 bases removed from V and 2 bases from J, the gap between germline ends came to 8 bases. There are 12 residues in the CDR3. CDR1 and CDR2 (germline): MGHDK, SYGVNS. CDR3 sequence (DNA): TGTGCCAGCCAAGCGAACACAGATACGCAGTATTTT. Protein sequence: CASQANTDTQYF. Full variable domain (missing parts from reference TRBV25-1 and TRBJ2-3): EADIYQTPRYLVIGTGKKITLECSQTMGHDKMYWYQQDPGMELHLIHYSYGVNSTEKGDLSSESTVSRIRTEHFPLTLESARPSHTSQYLCASQANTDTQYFGPGTRLTVL.

This clonotype was observed a handful of times. V is TRBV5-1 and J is TRBJ2-3; D remains unclear. The germline gives CDR1 SGHRS, CDR2 YFSETQ. The CDR3 covers 15 residues. Trimming stripped 0 bases from V and 4 bases from J, with 12 bases between. CDR3 sequence: CASSLEEPWSDTQYF. CDR3 DNA sequence: TGCGCCAGCAGCTTGGAGGAGCCGTGGTCAGATACGCAGTATTTT.

The chain links TRBV29-1 to TRBJ1-2, with 11 bases identical to TRBD1. J was trimmed by 8 bases and V by 7 bases; bases with no gene match: 6. Germline CDR1 SQVTM, CDR2 ANQGSEA. The length of the CDR3 is 12 residues. This CDR3 is CSARTGGSGYTF. The CDR3 nucleotides read TGCAGCGCCAGGACAGGGGGCTCGGGCTACACCTTC.

The chain is built from TRBV3-1 and TRBJ2-5; no clear D gene. Trimming removed 0 bases from V and 10 bases from J, with 12 bases in between. Per the germline V gene, CDR1 is LGHDT and CDR2 is YNNKEL (reference sequence). The CDR3 spans 13 residues. The chain's CDR3 is CASSQDGNVGQYF. The CDR3 nucleotides are TGTGCCAGCAGCCAAGATGGGAACGTCGGCCAGTACTTC.

There are a few counts of this clonotype. This chain uses TRBV5-1 with TRBJ1-1; D perhaps matches TRBD1 (5 bases). Germline V gene sequence: CDR1 SGHRS, CDR2 YFSETQ. CDR3 length: 16 amino acids. Trimming took off 4 bases at V and 0 bases at J, with 16 bases between the two ends. CDR3 coding DNA: TGCGCCAGCAGCCAAACAGGCGGGTCGATGAACACTGAAGCTTTCTTT. Amino acids: CASSQTGGSMNTEAFF. The whole variable domain, filled in from reference TRBV5-1 and TRBJ1-1, reads KAGVTQTPRYLIKTRGQQVTLSCSPISGHRSVSWYQQTPGQGLQFLFEYFSETQRNKGNFPGRFSGRQFSNSRSEMNVSTLELGDSALYLCASSQTGGSMNTEAFFGQGTRLTVV.

The V and J genes are TRBV15 and TRBJ2-1, with 10 bases aligning to TRBD2. Germline CDR1 LNHNV, CDR2 YYDKDF (reference sequence). This CDR3 contains 19 residues. V lost 1 base, J lost 2 bases, and 11 bases stayed unmatched. As DNA, the CDR3 is TGTGCCACCAGCAGAGGACAGAGTTTGAGCGGGAGGGCCTACAATGAGCAGTTCTTC. This translates into CATSRGQSLSGRAYNEQFF.

The J gene is TRBJ1-1, the V gene TRBV5-1, with a possible D match to TRBD1 (6 bases). The germline V gene has CDR1 SGHRS and CDR2 YFSETQ. With 4 bases removed from V and 8 bases from J, the gap between germline ends came to 24 bases. This CDR3 spans 16 amino acids. The CDR3 loop is CASSRTATQGTTEAFF. The CDR3, as DNA: TGCGCCAGCAGCCGAACCGCAACACAAGGGACAACCGAAGCTTTCTTT.

The chain employs TRBV12-3 or TRBV12-4 and TRBJ2-1, with 9 bases that match TRBD2. The CDR3 is made up of 14 amino acids. With V trimmed by 5 bases and J by 5 bases, 4 bases remained unmatched. CDR3 region: CASSPWTSDNEQFF. For the CDR3, the DNA is TGTGCCAGCAGTCCGTGGACTAGCGACAATGAGCAGTTCTTC.

The genes are TRBV18 and TRBJ1-5; possibly TRBD1 for D (6 bases). CDR1 and CDR2 (germline): KGHSH, LQKENI. The CDR3 consists of 17 residues. The V gene lost 2 bases and the J gene lost 0 bases, with 14 bases spanning the gap. CDR3 region: CASSPIGGLYSNQPQHF. CDR3 sequence (DNA): TGTGCCAGCTCACCAATAGGGGGTCTCTATAGCAATCAGCCCCAGCATTTT.

This clonotype was picked up many times. The chain links TRBV20-1 to TRBJ2-7; either TRBD1 or TRBD2 may supply D (6 bases each). CDR3 size: 14 residues. Deletions cut 2 bases from V and 3 bases from J, with 14 bases between. Germline loops: CDR1 DFQATT, CDR2 SNEGSKA (reference sequence). The chain's CDR3 is CSARSQEGGYEQYF. CDR3 nucleotide sequence: TGCAGTGCTAGAAGTCAAGAGGGGGGCTACGAGCAGTACTTC.